Listed here are 30 T cell receptor beta chains from one sample, sequenced in a study of blood T cell repertoires in COVID-19. Sequencing was performed with immunoSEQ multiplex PCR; in TCRdb, only in-frame clones are kept and a portion is missing. The table records about 26,000 clones, roughly 79% of them present only once. What was sequenced was peripheral blood. The receptors here all came from an elderly man with active or convalescent COVID-19.

The chain has TRBV6-4 and TRBJ1-2; D possibly corresponds to TRBD1 (5 bases). V was trimmed by 6 bases and J by 2 bases, leaving 7 bases between them. The CDR3 extends over 12 amino acids. Germline lookup yields CDR1 MRHNA and CDR2 SNTAGT. The CDR3 reads CASRDSNYGYTF. CDR3 DNA sequence: TGTGCCAGCAGAGACAGCAACTATGGCTACACCTTC.

J is TRBJ2-3 and V is TRBV5-1, with unresolved D. Germline lookup yields CDR1 SGHRS and CDR2 YFSETQ. V was clipped by 0 bases and J by 4 bases, with 9 bases between them. The CDR3 is 14 amino acids. Written as DNA, the CDR3 is TGCGCCAGCAGCTTGGGTTTTCTCCCAGATACGCAGTATTTT. Protein sequence: CASSLGFLPDTQYF.

The rearrangement uses TRBV27 and TRBJ2-7; the D is unclear. The CDR3 loop spans 13 amino acids. Per the germline V gene, CDR1 is MNHEY and CDR2 is SMNVEV (reference sequence). V was shortened by 4 bases and J by 6 bases, with 13 bases between the two germline ends. The CDR3 DNA follows: TGTGCCAGCAGTTCCCCTCCCTCTTTCGAGCAGTACTTC. This gives the protein CASSSPPSFEQYF.

The chain combines TRBV19 with TRBJ1-2, with TRBD1 matching 7 bases. The CDR3 sequence is 16 residues long. CDR1 LNHDA and CDR2 SQIVND come from the germline V gene (reference sequence). With 6 bases clipped from V and 0 bases from J, the junction kept 10 bases outside the gene matches. The CDR3 loop is CASRSTRDSTNYGYTF. CDR3 nucleotide sequence: TGTGCCAGTAGGAGTACCCGGGACAGTACTAACTATGGCTACACCTTC.

This chain links TRBV5-6 with TRBJ2-7; D possibly corresponds to TRBD1 (6 bases). With 4 bases removed from V and 4 bases from J, the gap between germline ends came to 15 bases. Per germline, CDR1 SGHDT and CDR2 YYEEEE. The CDR3 contains 14 residues. CDR3 DNA sequence: TGTGCCAGCAGCGGTGAGACAGGAACTTACGAGCAGTACTTC. Translating gives CASSGETGTYEQYF.

The chain joins TRBV2 to TRBJ2-7; TRBD2 aligns across 7 bases. The junction had 15 bases not matched to a gene; V was cut back by 7 bases and J by 3 bases. The CDR3 sequence is 16 residues long. Germline assignment: CDR1 SNHLY and CDR2 FYNNEI. The CDR3 region is CASKPRTKRDHYEQYF. CDR3 DNA sequence: TGTGCCAGCAAACCCAGGACTAAGCGGGATCACTACGAGCAGTACTTC.

The chain couples TRBV7-9 to TRBJ1-1; 8 nucleotides match TRBD1. The CDR3 loop spans 15 amino acids. The V gene's germline CDR1 is SEHNR and CDR2 FQNEAQ (reference sequence). V lost 1 base and J lost 3; bases outside the gene matches: 4. CDR3 coding DNA: TGTGCCAGCAGCTTAGATTCAGGGGGCTACACTGAAGCTTTCTTT. Protein sequence: CASSLDSGGYTEAFF.

The chain has TRBV4-2 and TRBJ1-2; the match to TRBD1 covers 9 bases. The germline V gene encodes CDR1 LGHNA and CDR2 YNFKEQ. The CDR3 totals 14 residues. The ends lost 1 base at V and 5 bases at J; junction bases unmatched: 2. The CDR3 DNA follows: TGTGCCAGCAGCCAAGTAGGGACAGGGTATGGCTACACCTTC. Protein sequence: CASSQVGTGYGYTF.

The rearrangement links TRBV19 to TRBJ1-6; 7 bases map to TRBD1. Germline lookup yields CDR1 LNHDA and CDR2 SQIVND (reference sequence). Germline trimming cut 5 bases from V and 8 bases from J; bases unmatched to any gene: 9. CDR3 length: 15 residues. The CDR3 protein is CASSRLQGDDSPLHF. The CDR3 DNA sequence: TGTGCCAGTAGTCGGCTCCAGGGGGATGATTCACCCCTCCACTTT.

The chain joins TRBV2 to TRBJ1-1, with a weak D call TRBD1 (5 bases). Germline values: CDR1 SNHLY, CDR2 FYNNEI. The CDR3 is made up of 13 amino acids. Trimming removed 3 bases from V and 4 bases from J, with 9 bases in between. CDR3: CASSEGGVTEAFF. DNA of the CDR3: TGTGCCAGCAGTGAGGGGGGGGTCACTGAAGCTTTCTTT.

The V and J genes are TRBV19 and TRBJ1-2; no clear D gene. CDR3 length: 13 amino acids. V lost 5 bases, J lost 8 bases, and 15 bases lay in between. Germline CDR1 and CDR2: LNHDA and SQIVND (reference sequence). The CDR3: CASSLNSFEGYTF. DNA of the CDR3: TGTGCCAGTAGTTTGAACAGTTTTGAGGGCTACACCTTC.

CDR3 in DNA: TGTGCCAGCAGTTACCCTAGCGGGGGGGCAACCTACAATGAGCAGTTCTTC. Protein: CASSYPSGGATYNEQFF. This chain uses TRBV6-2 or TRBV6-3 with TRBJ2-1; TRBD2 aligns across 12 bases. This CDR3 has 17 residues. V was pared by 2 bases and J by 2 bases, with 4 bases of the junction left unmatched. Per germline, CDR1 MNHEY and CDR2 SVGEGT.

The chain uses TRBV11-1 and TRBJ2-7; a possible D gene is TRBD1 (5 bases). This CDR3 contains 12 residues. V was trimmed by 3 bases and J by 4 bases, leaving 7 bases between them. Germline V gene sequence: CDR1 SGHAT, CDR2 FQDESV (reference sequence). This chain's CDR3 is CASSLTEYEQYF. For the CDR3, the DNA is TGTGCCAGCAGCTTGACAGAGTACGAGCAGTACTTC. The whole variable domain, filled in from reference TRBV11-1 and TRBJ2-7, reads EAEVAQSPRYKITEKSQAVAFWCDPISGHATLYWYRQILGQGPELLVQFQDESVVDDSQLPKDRFSAERLKGVDSTLKIQPAELGDSAMYLCASSLTEYEQYFGPGTRLTVT.

The chain employs TRBV5-6 and TRBJ1-1; D is undetermined. Trimming stripped 5 bases from V and 4 bases from J, with 9 bases between. The CDR3 runs 12 residues. Germline loops: CDR1 SGHDT, CDR2 YYEEEE. The CDR3 DNA reads TGTGCCAGCAGTACTTTATTCACTGAAGCTTTCTTT. It codes for CASSTLFTEAFF.

V usage is TRBV29-1 and J usage is TRBJ2-5; a possible D gene is TRBD2 (5 bases). Trimming took 6 bases from V and 5 from J, leaving 13 bases between them. The CDR3 extends over 12 amino acids. The germline V gene encodes CDR1 SQVTM and CDR2 ANQGSEA. The CDR3 is CSVGTTGETQYF. CDR3 in DNA: TGCAGCGTGGGAACGACGGGGGAGACCCAGTACTTC. Filled out from reference TRBV29-1 and TRBJ2-5, the complete variable domain reads SAVISQKPSRDICQRGTSLTIQCQVDSQVTMMFWYRQQPGQSLTLIATANQGSEATYESGFVIDKFPISRPNLTFSTLTVSNMSPEDSSIYLCSVGTTGETQYFGPGTRLLVL.

The chain uses TRBV3-1 (or the pseudogene TRBV3-2) and TRBJ2-1; maybe TRBD2 (6 bases). Germline V gene sequence: CDR1 LGHDT, CDR2 YNNKEL (reference sequence). The CDR3 has 16 amino acids. Trimming shortened V by 1 base and J by 2 bases, and 12 bases separated the two germline ends. CDR3 nucleotides: TGTGCCAGCAGCCAAGTGAGCGGGCCCCCCTACAATGAGCAGTTCTTC. Amino acid sequence: CASSQVSGPPYNEQFF.

This clone came up once. The chain couples TRBV7-9 to TRBJ2-7, with D possibly matching TRBD2 (6 bases). Germline V gives CDR1 SEHNR, CDR2 FQNEAQ (reference sequence). V lost 5 bases and J 6 bases, leaving 17 bases between the germline ends. The CDR3 extends over 14 amino acids. The CDR3 loop is CASSPPGGAGEQYF. In nucleotides, the CDR3 is TGTGCCAGCAGCCCGCCGGGCGGGGCAGGCGAGCAGTACTTC.

The chain uses TRBV7-2 and TRBJ2-4; 9 bases fit TRBD2. The germline V gene has CDR1 SGHTA and CDR2 FQGNSA. The CDR3 has 16 residues. The J segment lost 3 bases and the V segment lost 5 bases, leaving 8 bases of the junction unmatched. For the CDR3, the DNA is TGTGCCAGCAGCCTCAGCGGGGGGCGGGACAAAAACATTCAGTACTTC. Residues: CASSLSGGRDKNIQYF.

This clone is a singleton in its sample. The chain carries TRBV4-2 and TRBJ2-5; TRBD2 aligns across 10 bases. Germline loops: CDR1 LGHNA, CDR2 YNFKEQ. V lost 2 bases, J lost 4 bases, and 7 bases stayed unmatched. This CDR3 has 16 residues. The CDR3 region is CASSQLLAGGAETQYF. CDR3 nucleotides: TGTGCCAGCAGCCAACTTTTAGCGGGAGGAGCAGAGACCCAGTACTTC.

The chain links TRBV2 to TRBJ2-5, with D perhaps matching TRBD2 (5 bases). V shed 3 bases and J shed 0 bases, with 11 bases lying between them. Per germline, CDR1 SNHLY and CDR2 FYNNEI. The CDR3 has 15 residues. CDR3 sequence reads: CASSDMREYQETQYF. The CDR3 DNA is TGTGCCAGCAGTGATATGAGGGAGTACCAAGAGACCCAGTACTTC.

The V gene is TRBV19, the J gene TRBJ2-7, with 9 bases identical to TRBD2. Germline loops: CDR1 LNHDA, CDR2 SQIVND (reference sequence). Germline trimming cut 5 bases from V and 3 bases from J; bases unmatched to any gene: 8. This CDR3 is built from 15 residues. Here the CDR3 reads CASSVIAGEGYEQYF. In DNA, the CDR3 is TGTGCCAGTAGTGTAATAGCGGGGGAGGGCTACGAGCAGTACTTC.

This chain joins TRBV19 and TRBJ1-2; 8 bases are shared with TRBD1. The J segment lost 4 bases and the V segment lost 3 bases, leaving 7 bases of the junction unmatched. The CDR3 has 15 residues. Germline V gives CDR1 LNHDA, CDR2 SQIVND (reference sequence). The CDR3 nucleotides read TGTGCCAGTAGTATGTGGACAGGGCAGGTCTATGGCTACACCTTC. It encodes CASSMWTGQVYGYTF.

The J gene is TRBJ1-5, the V gene TRBV19; tentative D call: TRBD1 (5 bases). The germline gives CDR1 LNHDA, CDR2 SQIVND (reference sequence). V lost 7 bases and J 0 bases, leaving 16 bases between the germline ends. This CDR3 has 16 residues. The CDR3 sequence is CASTQSGTSSNQPQHF. The CDR3, as DNA: TGTGCCAGTACCCAGTCGGGGACTTCTAGCAATCAGCCCCAGCATTTT.

This clone was found once. V gene TRBV28 combines with J gene TRBJ2-7; 8 bases align to TRBD2. The CDR3 is 16 residues long. Germline CDR1 is MDHEN and CDR2 is SYDVKM. V lost 6 bases, J lost 5 bases, and 15 bases stayed unmatched. CDR3 nucleotides: TGTGCCAGCAGCGCATCCTGGGGCGGGAGGTCCCACGAGCAGTACTTC. As protein: CASSASWGGRSHEQYF.

This chain links TRBV2 with TRBJ2-7; D perhaps matches TRBD2 (5 bases). In germline, CDR1 is SNHLY, CDR2 FYNNEI. V gave up 2 bases and J gave up 5 bases, with 7 bases separating them. The CDR3 loop spans 12 amino acids. CDR3 sequence: CASSEYGDEQYF. The CDR3 nucleotides read TGTGCCAGCAGTGAATACGGGGACGAGCAGTACTTC.

This clone was picked up a small number of times. The V gene is TRBV18, the J gene TRBJ2-7; 10 bases are a match to TRBD1. The V gene end was trimmed by 3 bases and the J gene end by 6 bases; junction bases not matched to a gene: 11. The CDR3 has 16 amino acids. Per the germline V gene, CDR1 is KGHSH and CDR2 is LQKENI. CDR3 nucleotides: TGTGCCAGCTCACCGGGATTTGGACAGGGGGATGGCGAGCAGTACTTC. Protein product: CASSPGFGQGDGEQYF.

DNA for the CDR3: TGTGCCAGCACCCAACCCGCCGGGACAGGGAACTACGAGCAGTACTTC. It yields the protein CASTQPAGTGNYEQYF. The chain links TRBV28 to TRBJ2-7, with 9 bases fitting TRBD1. Germline V gives CDR1 MDHEN, CDR2 SYDVKM. Trimming took 7 bases from V and 3 from J; bases not matched to a gene: 13. The CDR3 loop spans 16 amino acids.

This clone was observed a handful of times. The J gene is TRBJ1-4, the V gene TRBV29-1; a possible D gene is TRBD1 (5 bases). Trimming stripped 4 bases from V and 8 bases from J, with 11 bases between. This CDR3 contains 12 residues. CDR1 is SQVTM, CDR2 ANQGSEA, per germline. In nucleotides, the CDR3 is TGCAGCGTTGCTTACCGGGGGGAAAAACTGTTTTTT. Translating it yields CSVAYRGEKLFF. The full variable domain, with the rest looked up from reference TRBV29-1 and TRBJ1-4, is SAVISQKPSRDICQRGTSLTIQCQVDSQVTMMFWYRQQPGQSLTLIATANQGSEATYESGFVIDKFPISRPNLTFSTLTVSNMSPEDSSIYLCSVAYRGEKLFFGSGTQLSVL.

The V and J genes are TRBV18 and TRBJ2-5, with 10 bases that match TRBD2. Trimming at V came to 4 bases and at J to 4 bases, leaving 6 bases not matched to a gene. The CDR3 is made up of 15 amino acids. The germline V gene has CDR1 KGHSH and CDR2 LQKENI. This CDR3 is CASSRTSGEGETQYF. As DNA, the CDR3 is TGTGCCAGCTCACGAACTAGCGGGGAAGGAGAGACCCAGTACTTC.

A few counts support this clone. The gene calls are TRBV9 and TRBJ1-4; tentative D call: TRBD1 (6 bases). The V gene lost 3 bases and the J gene lost 7 bases, with 16 bases spanning the gap. The CDR3 covers 15 residues. The germline V gene has CDR1 SGDLS and CDR2 YYNGEE. The CDR3 here is CASSGPGTRTEKLFF. In nucleotides, the CDR3 is TGTGCCAGCAGCGGCCCCGGGACACGAACTGAAAAACTGTTTTTT.